This entry concerns a single T cell receptor (beta chain). The data were taken from a study of shared clonotypes between healthy human individuals. Assay: immunoSEQ multiplex PCR; the TCRdb copy retains only in-frame clones and omits some. The sample has over a million clones, 70% to 80% seen once. The CDR3 contains 15 residues. The ends lost 6 bases at V and 1 base at J; junction bases unmatched: 6. Germline V gene data show CDR1 as SGHTA and CDR2 as FQGTGA. The chain joins TRBV7-3 to TRBJ2-1, with TRBD1 identical over 7 bases. This receptor was obtained from a man aged 18 to 29 in good health. Sequencing was done on a sample of memory CD4+ T cells sorted from blood. Indicated subset: CD45RA-negative fraction. The CDR3: CASSPDRDSYNEQFF. CDR3 nucleotide sequence: TGTGCCAGCAGTCCCGACAGGGATTCCTACAATGAGCAGTTCTTC. The full variable domain, completed using reference TRBV7-3 and TRBJ2-1, is GAGVSQTPSNKVTEKGKYVELRCDPISGHTALYWYRQSLGQGPEFLIYFQGTGAADDSGLPNDRFFAVRPEGSVSTLKIQRTERGDSAVYLCASSPDRDSYNEQFFGPGTRLTVL.